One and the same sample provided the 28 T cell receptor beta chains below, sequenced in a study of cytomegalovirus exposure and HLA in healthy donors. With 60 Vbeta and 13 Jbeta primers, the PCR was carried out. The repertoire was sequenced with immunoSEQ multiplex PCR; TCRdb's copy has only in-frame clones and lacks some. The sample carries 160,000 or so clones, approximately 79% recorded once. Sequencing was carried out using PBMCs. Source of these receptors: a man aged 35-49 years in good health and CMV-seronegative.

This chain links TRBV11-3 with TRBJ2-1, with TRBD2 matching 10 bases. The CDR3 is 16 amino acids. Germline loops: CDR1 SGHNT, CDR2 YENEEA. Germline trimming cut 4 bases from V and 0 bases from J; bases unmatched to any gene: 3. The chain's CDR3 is CASSSGLAYSYNEQFF. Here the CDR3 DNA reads TGTGCCAGCAGCTCGGGACTAGCGTACTCCTACAATGAGCAGTTCTTC.

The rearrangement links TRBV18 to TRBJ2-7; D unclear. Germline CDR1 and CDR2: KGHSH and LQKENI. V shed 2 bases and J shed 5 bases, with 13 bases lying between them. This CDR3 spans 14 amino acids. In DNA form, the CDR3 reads TGTGCCAGCTCACCATTGCAGTCAGACAACGAGCAGTACTTC. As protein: CASSPLQSDNEQYF.

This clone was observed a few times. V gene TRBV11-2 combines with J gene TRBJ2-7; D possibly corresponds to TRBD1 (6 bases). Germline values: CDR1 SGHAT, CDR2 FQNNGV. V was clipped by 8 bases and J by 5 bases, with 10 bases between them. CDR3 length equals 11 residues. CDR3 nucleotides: TGTGCCAGCTGGGCAGGGGACGAGCAGTACTTC. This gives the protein CASWAGDEQYF.

CDR3 coding DNA: TGTGCCAGCTCACCACTTACAGGCAGCCCTAATGAAAAACTGTTTTTT. This gives the protein CASSPLTGSPNEKLFF. The chain links TRBV18 to TRBJ1-4; possibly TRBD1 for D (5 bases). The length of the CDR3 is 16 residues. V was shortened by 1 base and J by 3 bases, with 12 bases between the two germline ends. In germline, CDR1 is KGHSH, CDR2 LQKENI.

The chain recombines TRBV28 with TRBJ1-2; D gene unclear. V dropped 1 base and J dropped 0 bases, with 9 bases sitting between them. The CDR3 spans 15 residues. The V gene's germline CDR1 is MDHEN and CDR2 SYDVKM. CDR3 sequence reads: CASSLSGVANYGYTF. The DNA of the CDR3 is TGTGCCAGCAGTTTATCAGGTGTAGCTAACTATGGCTACACCTTC.

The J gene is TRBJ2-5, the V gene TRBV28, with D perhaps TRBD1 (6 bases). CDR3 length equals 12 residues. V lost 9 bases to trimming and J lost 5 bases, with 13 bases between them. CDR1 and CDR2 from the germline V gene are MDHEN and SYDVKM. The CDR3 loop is CASSARGETQYF. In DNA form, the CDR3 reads TGTGCCAGTTCTGCCAGGGGTGAGACCCAGTACTTC.

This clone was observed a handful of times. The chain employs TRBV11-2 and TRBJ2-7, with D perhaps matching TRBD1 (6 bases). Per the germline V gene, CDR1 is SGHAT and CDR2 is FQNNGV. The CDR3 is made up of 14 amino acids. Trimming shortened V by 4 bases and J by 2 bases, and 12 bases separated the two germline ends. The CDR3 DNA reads TGTGCCAGCAGCTCTGTACAGGGAACCTACGAGCAGTACTTC. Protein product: CASSSVQGTYEQYF.

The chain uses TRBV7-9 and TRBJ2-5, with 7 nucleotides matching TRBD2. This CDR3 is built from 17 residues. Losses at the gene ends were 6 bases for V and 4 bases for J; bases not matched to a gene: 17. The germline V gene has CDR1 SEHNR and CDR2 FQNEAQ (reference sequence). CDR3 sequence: CASRPAGWGRKTETQYF. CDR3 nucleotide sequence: TGTGCCAGCAGGCCAGCGGGGTGGGGCAGAAAGACAGAGACCCAGTACTTC.

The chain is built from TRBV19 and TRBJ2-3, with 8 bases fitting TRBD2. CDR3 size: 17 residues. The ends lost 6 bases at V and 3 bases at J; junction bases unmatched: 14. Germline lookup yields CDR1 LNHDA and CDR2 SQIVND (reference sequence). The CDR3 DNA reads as TGTGCCAGTAGATCCACAGGAGCGGGAGTGGGGACAGATACGCAGTATTTT. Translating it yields CASRSTGAGVGTDTQYF.

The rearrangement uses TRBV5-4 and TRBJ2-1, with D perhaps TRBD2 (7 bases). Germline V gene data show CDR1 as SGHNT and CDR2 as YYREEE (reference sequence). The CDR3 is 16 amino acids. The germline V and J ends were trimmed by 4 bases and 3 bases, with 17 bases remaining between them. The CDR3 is CASSRRGGGGYNEQFF. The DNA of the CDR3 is TGTGCCAGCAGCCGCCGGGGAGGGGGAGGCTACAATGAGCAGTTCTTC.

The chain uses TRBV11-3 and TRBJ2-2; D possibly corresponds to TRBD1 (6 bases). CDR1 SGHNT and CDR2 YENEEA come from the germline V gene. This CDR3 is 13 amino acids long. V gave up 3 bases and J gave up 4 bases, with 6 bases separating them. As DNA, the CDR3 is TGTGCCAGCAGCTTGGACAGCACCGGGGAGCTGTTTTTT. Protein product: CASSLDSTGELFF.

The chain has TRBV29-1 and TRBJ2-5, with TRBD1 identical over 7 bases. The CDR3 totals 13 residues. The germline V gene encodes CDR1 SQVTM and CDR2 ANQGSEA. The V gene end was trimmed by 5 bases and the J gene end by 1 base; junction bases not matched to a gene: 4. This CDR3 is CSVSGQFQETQYF. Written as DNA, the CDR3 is TGCAGCGTTTCGGGACAGTTCCAAGAGACCCAGTACTTC.

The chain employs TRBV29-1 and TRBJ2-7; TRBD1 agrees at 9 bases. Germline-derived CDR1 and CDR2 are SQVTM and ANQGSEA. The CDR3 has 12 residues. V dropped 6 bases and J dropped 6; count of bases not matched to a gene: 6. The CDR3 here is CSVGTGLGEQYF. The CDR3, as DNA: TGCAGCGTAGGGACAGGGTTGGGCGAGCAGTACTTC.

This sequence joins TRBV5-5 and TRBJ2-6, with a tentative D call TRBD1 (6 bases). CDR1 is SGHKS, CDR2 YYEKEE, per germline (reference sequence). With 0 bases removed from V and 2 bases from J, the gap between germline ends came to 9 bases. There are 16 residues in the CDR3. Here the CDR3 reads CASSLDSGAGANVLTF. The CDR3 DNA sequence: TGTGCCAGCAGCTTGGACTCAGGGGCTGGGGCCAACGTCCTGACTTTC.

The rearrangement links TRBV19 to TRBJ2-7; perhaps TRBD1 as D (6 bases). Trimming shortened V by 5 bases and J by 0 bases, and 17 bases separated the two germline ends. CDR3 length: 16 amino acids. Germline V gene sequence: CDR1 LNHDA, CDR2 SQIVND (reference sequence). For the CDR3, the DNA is TGTGCCAGTAGTCGAGGGGGACGTGGGCCCTCCTACGAGCAGTACTTC. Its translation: CASSRGGRGPSYEQYF.

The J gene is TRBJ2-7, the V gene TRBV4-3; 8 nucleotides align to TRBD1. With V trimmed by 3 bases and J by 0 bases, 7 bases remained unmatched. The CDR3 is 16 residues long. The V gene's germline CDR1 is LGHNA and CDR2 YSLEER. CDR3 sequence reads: CASSHSRDRISYEQYF. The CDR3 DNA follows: TGCGCCAGCAGCCATAGCAGGGACAGGATCTCCTACGAGCAGTACTTC.

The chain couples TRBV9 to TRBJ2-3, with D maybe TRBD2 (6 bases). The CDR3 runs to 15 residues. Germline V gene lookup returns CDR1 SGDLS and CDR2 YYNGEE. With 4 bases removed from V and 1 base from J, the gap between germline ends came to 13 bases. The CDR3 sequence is CASSYRESRTDTQYF. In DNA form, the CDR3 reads TGTGCCAGCAGCTATCGGGAGTCCCGCACAGATACGCAGTATTTT.

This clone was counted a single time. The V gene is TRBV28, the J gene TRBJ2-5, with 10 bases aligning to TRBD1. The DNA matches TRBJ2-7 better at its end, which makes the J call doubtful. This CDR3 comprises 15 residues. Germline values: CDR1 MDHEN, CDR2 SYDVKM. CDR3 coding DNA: TGTGCCAGCAGTTCTCCGGGACAGGGGTCCTACGAGCAGTACTTC. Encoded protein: CASSSPGQGSYEQYF.

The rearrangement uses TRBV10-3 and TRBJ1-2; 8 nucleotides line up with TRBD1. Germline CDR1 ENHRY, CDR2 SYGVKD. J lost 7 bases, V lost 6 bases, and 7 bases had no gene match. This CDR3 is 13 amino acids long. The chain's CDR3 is CAIRQGGYSGYTF. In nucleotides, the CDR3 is TGTGCCATCAGACAGGGGGGGTATAGTGGCTACACCTTC.

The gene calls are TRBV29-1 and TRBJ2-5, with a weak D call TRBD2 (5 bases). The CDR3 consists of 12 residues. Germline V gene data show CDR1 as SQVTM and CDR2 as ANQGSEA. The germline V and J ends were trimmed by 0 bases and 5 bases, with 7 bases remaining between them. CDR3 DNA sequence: TGCAGCGTTGAAGACAGGAGGGAGACCCAGTACTTC. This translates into CSVEDRRETQYF. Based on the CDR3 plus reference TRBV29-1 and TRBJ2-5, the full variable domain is SAVISQKPSRDICQRGTSLTIQCQVDSQVTMMFWYRQQPGQSLTLIATANQGSEATYESGFVIDKFPISRPNLTFSTLTVSNMSPEDSSIYLCSVEDRRETQYFGPGTRLLVL.

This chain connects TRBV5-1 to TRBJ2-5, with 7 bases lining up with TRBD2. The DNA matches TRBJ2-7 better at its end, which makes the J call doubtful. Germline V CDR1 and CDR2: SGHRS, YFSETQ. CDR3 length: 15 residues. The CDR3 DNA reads TGCGCCAGCAGCTTGGGGCCTAGCGGTGCCTACGAGCAGTACTTC. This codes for CASSLGPSGAYEQYF.

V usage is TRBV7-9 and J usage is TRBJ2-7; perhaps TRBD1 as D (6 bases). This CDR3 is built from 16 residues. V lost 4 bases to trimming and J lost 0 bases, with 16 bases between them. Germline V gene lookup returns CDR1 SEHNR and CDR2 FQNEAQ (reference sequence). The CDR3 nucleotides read TGTGCCAGCAGCTCGGGACAAACAGTAATCTCCTACGAGCAGTACTTC. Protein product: CASSSGQTVISYEQYF. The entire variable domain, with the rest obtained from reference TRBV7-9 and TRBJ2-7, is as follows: DTGVSQNPRHKITKRGQNVTFRCDPISEHNRLYWYRQTLGQGPEFLTYFQNEAQLEKSRLLSDRFSAERPKGSFSTLEIQRTEQGDSAMYLCASSSGQTVISYEQYFGPGTRLTVT.

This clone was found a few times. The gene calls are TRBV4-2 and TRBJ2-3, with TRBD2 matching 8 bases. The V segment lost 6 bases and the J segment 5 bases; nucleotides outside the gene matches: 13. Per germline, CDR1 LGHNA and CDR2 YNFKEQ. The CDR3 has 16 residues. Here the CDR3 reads CASRGLGRALVDTQYF. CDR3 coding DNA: TGTGCCAGCAGGGGGCTCGGGAGGGCCCTCGTAGATACGCAGTATTTT.

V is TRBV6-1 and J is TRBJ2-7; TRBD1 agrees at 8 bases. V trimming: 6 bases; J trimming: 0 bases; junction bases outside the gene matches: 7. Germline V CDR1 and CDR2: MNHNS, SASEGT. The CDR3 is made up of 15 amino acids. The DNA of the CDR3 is TGTGCCAGCAGGGAACTGACAGGGGCCTCCTACGAGCAGTACTTC. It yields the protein CASRELTGASYEQYF.

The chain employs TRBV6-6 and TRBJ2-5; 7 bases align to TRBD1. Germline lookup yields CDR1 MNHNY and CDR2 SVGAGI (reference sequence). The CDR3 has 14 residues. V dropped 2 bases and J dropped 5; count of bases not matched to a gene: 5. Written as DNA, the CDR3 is TGTGCCAGCAGTTACCGCGACAGGGCGGAGACCCAGTACTTC. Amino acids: CASSYRDRAETQYF.

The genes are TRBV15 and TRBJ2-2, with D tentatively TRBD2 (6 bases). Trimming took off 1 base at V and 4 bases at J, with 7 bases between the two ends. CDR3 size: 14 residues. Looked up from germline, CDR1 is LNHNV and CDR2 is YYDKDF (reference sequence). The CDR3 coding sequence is TGTGCCACCAGCAGAGTGGGGGGCACCGGGGAGCTGTTTTTT. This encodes CATSRVGGTGELFF.

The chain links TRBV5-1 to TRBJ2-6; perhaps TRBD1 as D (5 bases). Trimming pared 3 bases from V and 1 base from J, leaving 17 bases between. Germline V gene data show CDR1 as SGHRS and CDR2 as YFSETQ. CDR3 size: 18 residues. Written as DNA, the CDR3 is TGCGCCAGCAGCTCTCAGGGCAGGGTCATATCTGGGGCCAACGTCCTGACTTTC. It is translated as CASSSQGRVISGANVLTF.

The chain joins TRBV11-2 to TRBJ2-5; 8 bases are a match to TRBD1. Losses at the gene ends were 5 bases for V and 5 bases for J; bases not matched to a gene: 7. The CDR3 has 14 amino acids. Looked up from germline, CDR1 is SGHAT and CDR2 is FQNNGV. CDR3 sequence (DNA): TGTGCCAGCAGCCTTCGGACAGGGTGGGAGACCCAGTACTTC. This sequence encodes CASSLRTGWETQYF.